The 10 T cell receptor beta chains in this list originate from one sample, sequenced in a study of early T cells in non-severe SARS-CoV-2 infection (dated by TCRdb to 2020 to 2023). The receptor library was made with 5' RACE. For sequencing, a NextSeq 500 was employed. Through fastp at Q25 and MiXCR, TCRdb rebuilt clones from the public reads, retaining in-frame beta chains. Each entry is one CDR3 protein sequence, shown with its most common DNA and genes. In all, the sample holds approximately 97,000 distinct CDR3 sequences, and about an eighth of those were seen once. The top ten clonotypes cover about 6% of the sample. Sequencing used whole blood. Receptors originate from an adult who was a healthcare worker with PCR-confirmed SARS-CoV-2 infection or an uninfected control (not recorded which).

Many counts were recorded for this clonotype. DNA of the CDR3: TGTGCCAGCAGTTTATCCCGCGGACGGATTTACGAGCAGTACTTC. This translates into CASSLSRGRIYEQYF. The chain links TRBV27 to TRBJ2-7, with D unresolved. Germline V gives CDR1 MNHEY, CDR2 SMNVEV (reference sequence). The CDR3 length is 15 residues. V gave up 0 bases and J gave up 4 bases, with 13 bases separating them.

This clonotype has at least ten counts. This chain links TRBV5-6 with TRBJ2-7, with 7 nucleotides matching TRBD1. The CDR3 is 14 residues long. CDR1 is SGHDT, CDR2 YYEEEE, per germline. Trimming cost V 4 bases and J 2 bases; bases outside gene matches: 6. Written as DNA, the CDR3 is TGTGCCAGCAGCGAGGACAGGTTCGCCTACGAGCAGTACTTC. This translates into CASSEDRFAYEQYF.

In this sample, this clonotype turned up many times. The V gene is TRBV29-1, the J gene TRBJ2-5; 10 nucleotides agree with TRBD2. The CDR3 contains 16 residues. Trimming took 2 bases from V and 5 from J; bases not matched to a gene: 11. In germline, CDR1 is SQVTM, CDR2 ANQGSEA. The CDR3 sequence is CSVELASGSIVETQYF. CDR3 coding DNA: TGCAGCGTTGAATTGGCTAGCGGGAGCATAGTGGAGACCCAGTACTTC.

This clonotype was seen more than once but under ten times. The chain has TRBV20-1 and TRBJ1-4, with 7 bases aligning to TRBD1. Germline lookup yields CDR1 DFQATT and CDR2 SNEGSKA (reference sequence). The CDR3 consists of 16 residues. V shed 6 bases, J shed 0 bases, and the junction held 10 bases outside the gene matches. CDR3 nucleotide sequence: TGCAGTGCCCAACCAGGGGGGACTGCAACTAATGAAAAACTGTTTTTT. This sequence encodes CSAQPGGTATNEKLFF.

Ten or more counts support this clonotype. The V and J genes are TRBV4-1 and TRBJ1-5; D is possibly TRBD1 (5 bases). V dropped 1 base and J dropped 5 bases, with 12 bases sitting between them. Germline values: CDR1 MGHRA, CDR2 YSYEKL. The CDR3 is 15 residues long. In DNA, the CDR3 is TGCGCCAGCAGCCAAGCATCAGGGTCTTATCAGCCCCAGCATTTT. This encodes CASSQASGSYQPQHF.

In its sample, this clonotype was seen many times. The chain couples TRBV12-3 or TRBV12-4 to TRBJ2-2, with a possible D match to TRBD2 (5 bases). CDR3 length equals 15 residues. V shed 10 bases and J shed 0 bases, with 15 bases lying between them. The CDR3 bases are TGTGCCATAGTACGGGAAACTTCGAACACCGGGGAGCTGTTTTTT. It encodes CAIVRETSNTGELFF.

This clonotype was recorded at least ten times. The chain uses TRBV12-3 or TRBV12-4 and TRBJ2-3; D is perhaps TRBD2 (5 bases). There are 14 residues in the CDR3. Trimming removed 3 bases from V and 2 bases from J, with 9 bases in between. CDR3 sequence: CASSFGRVTDTQYF. The CDR3 DNA reads as TGTGCCAGCAGTTTCGGGCGGGTCACAGATACGCAGTATTTT.

This clonotype has more than one count but fewer than ten. The chain is built from TRBV14 and TRBJ2-3; 11 bases line up with TRBD2. J lost 7 bases, V lost 1 base, and 10 bases had no gene match. This CDR3 spans 17 amino acids. Germline CDR1 SGHDN, CDR2 FVKESK. The CDR3 protein is CASSQGSRLAGGNTQYF. For the CDR3, the DNA is TGTGCCAGCAGCCAAGGTTCGAGGCTAGCGGGAGGAAATACGCAGTATTTT.

The table lists this clonotype with many counts. V usage is TRBV12-3 or TRBV12-4 and J usage is TRBJ2-2; a possible D gene is TRBD1 (5 bases). V gave up 7 bases and J gave up 1 base, with 10 bases separating them. This CDR3 has 14 amino acids. Written as DNA, the CDR3 is TGTGCCAGCACCTTAGACAGGAACACCGGGGAGCTGTTTTTT. It is translated as CASTLDRNTGELFF.

The CDR3 reads CASNERGRTDTQYF. The CDR3 DNA reads TGTGCCAGCAATGAAAGGGGTCGAACAGATACGCAGTATTTT. The chain joins TRBV28 to TRBJ2-3, with D perhaps TRBD1 (5 bases). The V end lost 7 bases, the J end lost 3 bases, and 14 bases lay between the germline ends. The CDR3 has 14 amino acids. Germline CDR1 MDHEN, CDR2 SYDVKM.